The 29 T cell receptor beta chains below come from one sample, sequenced in a study of Ad26.COV2.S vaccination and SARS-CoV-2 variants. Method: immunoSEQ multiplex PCR; TCRdb's copy keeps in-frame clones and lacks some. The repertoire holds roughly 350,000 clones, roughly 84% seen once, with roughly 3.1% in the top ten. Treatment of the sample: approximately 18 received Ad26.COV2.S at low or high dose, single or two shots; 5 received placebo; per-sample allocation not given. The samples date from day 63 after the first vaccine or placebo injection. Sequences were derived from peripheral blood, sampled in a trial of Ad26.COV2.S vaccine versus placebo. These receptors originate from a person between 18 and 60 years old who received the Ad26.COV2.S COVID-19 vaccine or a placebo.

V is TRBV7-2 and J is TRBJ1-1; 7 bases are shared with TRBD1. The CDR3 loop spans 13 amino acids. From germline, CDR1 is SGHTA and CDR2 FQGNSA. Trimming at V came to 5 bases and at J to 3 bases, leaving 3 bases not matched to a gene. CDR3 region: CASSAQGYTEAFF. Written as DNA, the CDR3 is TGTGCCAGCAGCGCACAGGGGTACACTGAAGCTTTCTTT.

The chain combines TRBV27 with TRBJ1-4; D is unclear. Germline V gene data show CDR1 as MNHEY and CDR2 as SMNVEV (reference sequence). V lost 4 bases, J lost 2 bases, and 14 bases lay in between. This CDR3 spans 16 amino acids. CDR3 coding DNA: TGTGCCAGCAGTTACACGCCCCAGGCGACTAATGAAAAACTGTTTTTT. Translating gives CASSYTPQATNEKLFF.

The rearrangement uses TRBV5-1 and TRBJ2-5; D is ambiguous. V lost 3 bases and J 4 bases, leaving 19 bases between the germline ends. Germline CDR1 and CDR2: SGHRS and YFSETQ. This CDR3 comprises 16 residues. The CDR3 region has the DNA TGCGCCAGCAGCTCCCACCGACACGGGCAGAGAGAGACCCAGTACTTC. Translating gives CASSSHRHGQRETQYF.

The J gene is TRBJ2-7, the V gene TRBV10-3; D is perhaps TRBD1 (5 bases). The V end was cut by 4 bases, the J end by 2 bases, with 12 bases between. Germline lookup yields CDR1 ENHRY and CDR2 SYGVKD. There are 14 residues in the CDR3. The CDR3 reads CAISGRQPAYEQYF. The CDR3 DNA is TGTGCCATCAGTGGAAGACAGCCCGCCTACGAGCAGTACTTC.

This chain connects TRBV7-9 to TRBJ2-5; the D is unclear. V lost 5 bases, J lost 2 bases, and 12 bases lay in between. The germline gives CDR1 SEHNR, CDR2 FQNEAQ (reference sequence). The CDR3 extends over 14 amino acids. CDR3 coding DNA: TGTGCCAGCAGCCCCCCCAGCGCACAAGAGACCCAGTACTTC. It yields the protein CASSPPSAQETQYF. The complete variable domain, with remaining parts taken from reference TRBV7-9 and TRBJ2-5, reads DTGVSQNPRHKITKRGQNVTFRCDPISEHNRLYWYRQTLGQGPEFLTYFQNEAQLEKSRLLSDRFSAERPKGSFSTLEIQRTEQGDSAMYLCASSPPSAQETQYFGPGTRLLVL.

The chain has TRBV4-2 and TRBJ2-1; 10 bases fit TRBD2. The V gene end was trimmed by 3 bases and the J gene end by 6 bases; junction bases not matched to a gene: 8. The CDR3 is made up of 16 amino acids. Germline CDR1 reads LGHNA; CDR2 reads YNFKEQ. CDR3: CASSHLGLAGVNEQFF. Written as DNA, the CDR3 is TGTGCCAGCAGCCATCTCGGGCTAGCGGGGGTCAATGAGCAGTTCTTC.

The J gene is TRBJ1-2, the V gene TRBV5-1; TRBD1 matches at 9 bases. V dropped 3 bases and J dropped 8; count of bases not matched to a gene: 8. In germline, CDR1 is SGHRS, CDR2 YFSETQ. The CDR3 has 14 residues. For the CDR3, the DNA is TGCGCCAGCAGCTCCATGGGACAGGGTGGCGGCTACACCTTC. It encodes CASSSMGQGGGYTF.

V usage is TRBV10-3 and J usage is TRBJ1-1, with D possibly matching TRBD1 (5 bases). Germline assignment: CDR1 ENHRY and CDR2 SYGVKD. Trimming took off 5 bases at V and 1 base at J, with 11 bases between the two ends. This CDR3 has 14 residues. The CDR3 DNA follows: TGTGCCATCAGTTCCCCGGGGGGGAACACTGAAGCTTTCTTT. Protein sequence: CAISSPGGNTEAFF.

The chain is built from TRBV5-1 and TRBJ1-1; the D gene is possibly TRBD1 (6 bases). Germline V lookup: CDR1 SGHRS, CDR2 YFSETQ. V was cut by 4 bases and J by 2 bases, with 15 bases left in between. The CDR3 spans 15 residues. The CDR3 nucleotides are TGCGCCAGCAGCCCCACCGGGACAACAAACACTGAAGCTTTCTTT. Its protein is CASSPTGTTNTEAFF.

The V gene is TRBV24-1, the J gene TRBJ2-7; no firm D call. Trimming pared 0 bases from V and 3 bases from J, leaving 11 bases between. The length of the CDR3 is 15 residues. Looked up from germline, CDR1 is KGHDR and CDR2 is SFDVKD. The CDR3 sequence is CATSDLSVDNYEQYF. In DNA form, the CDR3 reads TGTGCCACCAGTGATTTGTCCGTAGACAACTACGAGCAGTACTTC.

This sequence joins TRBV6-5 and TRBJ2-7; 8 bases are shared with TRBD1. Germline loops: CDR1 MNHEY, CDR2 SVGAGI. The CDR3 covers 14 residues. With V trimmed by 4 bases and J by 1 base, 3 bases remained unmatched. This CDR3 reads CASSSRQGSYEQYF. The DNA for the CDR3 is TGTGCCAGCAGTTCTCGACAGGGGTCCTACGAGCAGTACTTC.

J is TRBJ2-6 and V is TRBV13; no clear D gene. The CDR3 loop spans 15 amino acids. CDR1 PRHDT and CDR2 FYEKMQ come from the germline V gene (reference sequence). V was pared by 3 bases and J by 0 bases, with 6 bases between. CDR3 nucleotides: TGTGCCAGCAGCTTGATCAGCTCTGGGGCCAACGTCCTGACTTTC. This translates into CASSLISSGANVLTF.

J is TRBJ2-5 and V is TRBV19, with D possibly matching TRBD2 (6 bases). The V gene's germline CDR1 is LNHDA and CDR2 SQIVND (reference sequence). Trimming removed 3 bases from V and 4 bases from J, with 12 bases in between. The CDR3 loop spans 14 amino acids. In DNA, the CDR3 is TGTGCCAGTAGTATCGGGGAGGCGGGAGAGACCCAGTACTTC. Translation gives CASSIGEAGETQYF. Complete variable domain (other parts from reference TRBV19 and TRBJ2-5): DGGITQSPKYLFRKEGQNVTLSCEQNLNHDAMYWYRQDPGQGLRLIYYSQIVNDFQKGDIAEGYSVSREKKESFPLTVTSAQKNPTAFYLCASSIGEAGETQYFGPGTRLLVL.

V and J are TRBV14 and TRBJ2-1, with 10 bases lining up with TRBD2. After removal of 2 bases from V and 2 bases from J, the junction contained 3 bases not matched to a gene. Germline V lookup: CDR1 SGHDN, CDR2 FVKESK. CDR3 length: 16 amino acids. This CDR3 reads CASSQLAGGPYNEQFF. The CDR3 nucleotides are TGTGCCAGCAGCCAATTAGCGGGGGGCCCCTACAATGAGCAGTTCTTC.

This clone occurred a few times. The J gene is TRBJ2-2, the V gene TRBV19; 10 bases align to TRBD1. The germline V gene encodes CDR1 LNHDA and CDR2 SQIVND (reference sequence). This CDR3 is 12 amino acids long. V trimming: 8 bases; J trimming: 6 bases; junction bases outside the gene matches: 0. CDR3: CASGQGAGELFF. CDR3 DNA: TGTGCCAGTGGACAGGGGGCCGGGGAGCTGTTTTTT.

The chain is built from TRBV5-1 and TRBJ1-5; a possible D gene is TRBD1 (5 bases). Per the germline V gene, CDR1 is SGHRS and CDR2 is YFSETQ. This CDR3 is built from 15 residues. Trimming removed 4 bases at V and 0 bases at J, with 11 bases between. The CDR3, as DNA: TGCGCCAGCAGCGAGGGGCAGTATAGCAATCAGCCCCAGCATTTT. It encodes CASSEGQYSNQPQHF. The complete variable domain, with remaining parts taken from reference TRBV5-1 and TRBJ1-5, reads KAGVTQTPRYLIKTRGQQVTLSCSPISGHRSVSWYQQTPGQGLQFLFEYFSETQRNKGNFPGRFSGRQFSNSRSEMNVSTLELGDSALYLCASSEGQYSNQPQHFGDGTRLSIL.

This clone came up a few times. This rearrangement joins TRBV7-2 to TRBJ2-7; D gene ambiguous. CDR1 and CDR2 (germline): SGHTA, FQGNSA. The length of the CDR3 is 14 residues. The V and J ends lost 5 bases and 6 bases respectively, with 17 bases between them. The CDR3 region has the DNA TGTGCCAGCAGCCCTATCCCCGGCATGGCCGAGCAGTACTTC. As protein: CASSPIPGMAEQYF.

The chain joins TRBV12-3 or TRBV12-4 to TRBJ1-1; D is uncertain. The length of the CDR3 is 11 residues. The V gene lost 1 base and the J gene lost 8 bases, with 5 bases spanning the gap. CDR3 coding DNA: TGTGCCAGCAGTTTAGGGGAGGAAGCTTTCTTT. As protein: CASSLGEEAFF.

V and J are TRBV9 and TRBJ2-7, with 7 positions matching TRBD1. Trimming cost V 3 bases and J 3 bases; bases outside gene matches: 9. CDR1 is SGDLS and CDR2 is YYNGEE in the germline V gene. The CDR3 consists of 15 residues. CDR3 amino acids: CASSATGTAHYEQYF. Here the CDR3 DNA reads TGTGCCAGCAGCGCCACCGGGACAGCTCACTACGAGCAGTACTTC.

Note on this clone: Other DNA sequences in this specimen translate into the identical CDR3. The rearrangement links TRBV7-9 to TRBJ2-7; D is uncertain. The CDR3 length is 11 residues. V lost 2 bases and J lost 3, with 2 bases in between. The germline CDR1 and CDR2 sequences are SEHNR and FQNEAQ (reference sequence). This CDR3 is CASSLLYEQYF. DNA for the CDR3: TGTGCCAGCAGCTTACTCTACGAGCAGTACTTC. Full variable domain (missing parts from reference TRBV7-9 and TRBJ2-7): DTGVSQNPRHKITKRGQNVTFRCDPISEHNRLYWYRQTLGQGPEFLTYFQNEAQLEKSRLLSDRFSAERPKGSFSTLEIQRTEQGDSAMYLCASSLLYEQYFGPGTRLTVT.

The rearrangement joins TRBV7-9 to TRBJ2-5, with TRBD2 matching over 10 bases. CDR3 length: 16 amino acids. The germline V gene has CDR1 SEHNR and CDR2 FQNEAQ (reference sequence). Trimming removed 5 bases from V and 1 base from J; junction bases left unmatched: 7. In DNA form, the CDR3 reads TGTGCCAGCAGCCTGCCCAGCGGGGGGGCCCAAGAGACCCAGTACTTC. This gives the protein CASSLPSGGAQETQYF.

The gene calls are TRBV7-2 and TRBJ1-1, with D possibly being TRBD1 (6 bases). Germline V gene data show CDR1 as SGHTA and CDR2 as FQGNSA. Deletions cut 7 bases from V and 4 bases from J, with 13 bases between. This CDR3 has 13 amino acids. The CDR3 sequence is CASNEGGFTEAFF. In DNA, the CDR3 is TGTGCCAGCAACGAAGGGGGGTTCACTGAAGCTTTCTTT.

The genes are TRBV7-3 and TRBJ2-2, with 10 positions matching TRBD1. CDR1 is SGHTA, CDR2 FQGTGA, per germline. Unmatched junction bases numbered 1, after V lost 5 bases and J lost 4 bases. The CDR3 has 14 residues. CDR3 in DNA: TGTGCCAGCAGCCGGGACAGGGGCACCGGGGAGCTGTTTTTT. Its translation: CASSRDRGTGELFF. Full variable domain (outside the CDR3, taken from reference TRBV7-3 and TRBJ2-2): GAGVSQTPSNKVTEKGKYVELRCDPISGHTALYWYRQSLGQGPEFLIYFQGTGAADDSGLPNDRFFAVRPEGSVSTLKIQRTERGDSAVYLCASSRDRGTGELFFGEGSRLTVL.

About this clone itself: Distinct nucleotide sequences in the sample also encode this CDR3. The rearrangement links TRBV27 to TRBJ2-7; 9 bases line up with TRBD1. The CDR3 has 14 amino acids. Trimming took 3 bases from V and 4 from J; bases not matched to a gene: 4. Germline CDR1 reads MNHEY; CDR2 reads SMNVEV (reference sequence). As DNA, the CDR3 is TGTGCCAGCAGTTTCGGGACAGGGCCTTACGAGCAGTACTTC. It encodes CASSFGTGPYEQYF.

The V call is TRBV3-1 (or the pseudogene TRBV3-2), the J call TRBJ2-7; 14 bases align to TRBD2. The trim removed 4 bases at V and 2 bases at J, leaving 10 bases unmatched. The CDR3 consists of 18 residues. Germline lookup yields CDR1 LGHDT and CDR2 YNNKEL (reference sequence). The CDR3 DNA is TGTGCCAGCAGCCTAAGACTAGCGGGGGGGTCGGGCACCTACGAGCAGTACTTC. Translation gives CASSLRLAGGSGTYEQYF.

This chain uses TRBV5-1 with TRBJ1-1; D perhaps matches TRBD1 (5 bases). Germline CDR1 SGHRS, CDR2 YFSETQ. V lost 4 bases, J lost 10 bases, and 20 bases lay in between. The CDR3 has 14 amino acids. The CDR3 sequence: CASSPGRKDGVAFF. The CDR3 DNA sequence: TGCGCCAGCAGCCCGGGACGGAAGGACGGTGTAGCTTTCTTT.

The V call is TRBV25-1, the J call TRBJ1-1; D may be TRBD1 (6 bases). This CDR3 spans 13 amino acids. V was shortened by 8 bases and J by 1 base, with 11 bases between the two germline ends. Germline-derived CDR1 and CDR2 are MGHDK and SYGVNS. The CDR3 loop reads CASGWGQNTEAFF. The CDR3 nucleotides read TGTGCCAGCGGCTGGGGACAGAACACTGAAGCTTTCTTT.

This clone was recorded a few times. The CDR3 DNA is TGTGCCAGTAGTATCTCCCTTAACTATGGCTACACCTTC. Translating gives CASSISLNYGYTF. The chain is built from TRBV19 and TRBJ1-2, with D unclear. This CDR3 has 13 residues. V was cut by 3 bases and J by 1 base, with 6 bases left in between. Germline-derived CDR1 and CDR2 are LNHDA and SQIVND (reference sequence).

The V call is TRBV28, the J call TRBJ1-4; the match to TRBD1 covers 9 bases. CDR3 length: 14 residues. Germline-derived CDR1 and CDR2 are MDHEN and SYDVKM. Unmatched junction bases numbered 6, after V lost 7 bases and J lost 6 bases. The CDR3 protein is CASTPTGGDEKLFF. CDR3 nucleotide sequence: TGTGCCAGCACACCGACAGGGGGAGATGAAAAACTGTTTTTT.